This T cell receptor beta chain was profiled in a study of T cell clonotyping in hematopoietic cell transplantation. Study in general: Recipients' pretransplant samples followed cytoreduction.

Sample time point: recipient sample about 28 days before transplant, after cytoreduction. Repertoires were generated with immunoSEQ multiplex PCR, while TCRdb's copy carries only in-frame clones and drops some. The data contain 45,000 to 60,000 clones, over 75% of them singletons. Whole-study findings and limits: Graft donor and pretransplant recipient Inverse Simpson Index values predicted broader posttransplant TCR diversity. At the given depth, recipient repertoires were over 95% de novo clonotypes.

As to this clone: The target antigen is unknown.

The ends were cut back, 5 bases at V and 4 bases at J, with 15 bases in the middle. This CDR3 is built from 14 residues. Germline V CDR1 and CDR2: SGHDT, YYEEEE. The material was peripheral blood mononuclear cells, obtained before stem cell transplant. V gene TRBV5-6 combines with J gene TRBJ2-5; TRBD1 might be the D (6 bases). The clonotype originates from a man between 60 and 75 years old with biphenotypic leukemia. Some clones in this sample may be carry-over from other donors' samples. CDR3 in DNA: TGTGCCAGCAGTTTTAGGGGGAAAGGAGAGACCCAGTACTTC. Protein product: CASSFRGKGETQYF.